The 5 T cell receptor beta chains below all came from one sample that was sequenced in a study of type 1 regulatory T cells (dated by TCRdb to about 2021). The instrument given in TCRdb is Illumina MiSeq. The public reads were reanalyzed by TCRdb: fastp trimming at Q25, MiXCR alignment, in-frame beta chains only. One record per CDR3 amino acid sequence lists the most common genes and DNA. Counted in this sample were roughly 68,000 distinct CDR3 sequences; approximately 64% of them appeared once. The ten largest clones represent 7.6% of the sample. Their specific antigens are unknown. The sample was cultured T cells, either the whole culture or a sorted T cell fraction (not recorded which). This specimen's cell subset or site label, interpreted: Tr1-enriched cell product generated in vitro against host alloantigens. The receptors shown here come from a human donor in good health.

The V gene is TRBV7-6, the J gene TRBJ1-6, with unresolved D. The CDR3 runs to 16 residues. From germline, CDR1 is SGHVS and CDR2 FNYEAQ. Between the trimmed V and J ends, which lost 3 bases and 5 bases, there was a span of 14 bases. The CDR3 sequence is CASSLSGRPNNSPLHF. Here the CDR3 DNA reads TGTGCCAGCAGCTTGTCCGGACGGCCGAATAATTCACCCCTCCACTTT.

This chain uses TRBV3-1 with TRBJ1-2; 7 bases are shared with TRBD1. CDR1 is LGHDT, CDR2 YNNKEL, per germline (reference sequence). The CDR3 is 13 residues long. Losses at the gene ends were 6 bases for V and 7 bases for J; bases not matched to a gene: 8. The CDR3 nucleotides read TGTGCCAGCAGACAAACAGGGGCCGTTGGCTACACCTTC. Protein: CASRQTGAVGYTF.

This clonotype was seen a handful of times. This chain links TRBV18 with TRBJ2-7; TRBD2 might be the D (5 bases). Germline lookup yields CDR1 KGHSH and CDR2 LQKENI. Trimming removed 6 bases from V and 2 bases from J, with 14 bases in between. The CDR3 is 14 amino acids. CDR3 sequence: CASSVGGLPYEQYF. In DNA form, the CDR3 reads TGTGCCAGCTCCGTTGGCGGGCTCCCCTACGAGCAGTACTTC.

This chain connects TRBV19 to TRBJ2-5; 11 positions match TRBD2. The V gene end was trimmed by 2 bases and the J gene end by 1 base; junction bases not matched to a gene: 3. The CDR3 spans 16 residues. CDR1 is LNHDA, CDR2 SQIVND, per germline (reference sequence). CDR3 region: CASSISGLAAQETQYF. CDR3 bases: TGTGCCAGTAGTATATCGGGACTAGCGGCCCAAGAGACCCAGTACTTC. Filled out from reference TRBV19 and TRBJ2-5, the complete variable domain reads DGGITQSPKYLFRKEGQNVTLSCEQNLNHDAMYWYRQDPGQGLRLIYYSQIVNDFQKGDIAEGYSVSREKKESFPLTVTSAQKNPTAFYLCASSISGLAAQETQYFGPGTRLLVL.

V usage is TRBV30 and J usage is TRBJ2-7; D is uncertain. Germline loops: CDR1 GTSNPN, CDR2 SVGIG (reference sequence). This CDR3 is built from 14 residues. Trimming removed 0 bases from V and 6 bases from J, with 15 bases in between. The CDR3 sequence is CAWSVTQFRTEQYF. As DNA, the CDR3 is TGTGCCTGGAGTGTAACCCAGTTTCGCACCGAGCAGTACTTC.